This T cell receptor beta chain was retrieved from a study of cytomegalovirus exposure and HLA in healthy donors (dated by TCRdb to about 2017). About the full investigation: In an earlier analysis of about 560 of the donors, 276 Gb of sequence data and roughly 100 million unique TCR beta sequences from about 190 million T cells were reported. Class I and class II HLA loci were covered by the typing at four-digit resolution. A handful of DR-DQ haplotypes were handled as single units for association and clustering because linkage in the cohort was strong. An earlier analysis of fewer than 750 of the donors used high-throughput TCR beta sequencing to judge whether each TCR beta V gene segment behaved as functional or pseudogenic. In a later genetic analysis, genome-wide SNP genotypes for about 55% of the 666 donors were used, and that subset was treated as a discovery cohort. The study combined high-throughput TCR immunosequencing, statistical association of individual TCRs with disease status, and machine learning to predict cytomegalovirus infection status. Among some 400 genotyped donors of the cohort, an average of approximately 220,000 unique TCR beta nucleotide sequences was sequenced per donor, of which 15% to 20% were non-productive. Rather than using new phenotypic data, the later analysis identified candidate immune exposures from TCR beta sequences and from how often those sequences occurred across donors. Using immunosequencing, the study profiled T cell repertoires from 550 to 750 subjects and related those repertoires to cytomegalovirus serostatus. The study was designed to test whether signatures of past pathogen exposure could be identified by cataloging public T cell receptors. All discovery cohort repertoires had been generated on a single sequencing platform. The number of typed donors differed by locus: roughly 629-640 for A, B, C, DRB1 and DQB1; 500 to 550 for DQA1; approximately 600 for DPA1; and around 490 for DPB1. A later analysis re-analyzed previously published TCR beta repertoires from 650 to 800 donors and added high-resolution HLA genotyping to study TCR occurrence patterns. Around 320 gigabases of sequencing data and tens of millions of unique TCR sequences were included in an early release covering 550 to 800 HLA-typed donors. Of the 300 to 400 genotyped donors, about 80% fell in the genetic ancestry cluster associated with self-reported Caucasian donors. Donor age, sex, ethnicity and CMV serostatus were collected together with the repertoire data. Along with the roughly 670-subject first cohort, a separate validation cohort of over a hundred different subjects was used.

A word on this clone: The target of this receptor is not known. Per-base quality was not reported, and no clone a single base away is much larger than it.

The cohort consisted of 600 to 750 healthy bone marrow donors. Cohort members were all nominally healthy when sampled, although unrecorded immune exposures were likely present. The donor tested CMV seropositive, placing the donor among the 250 to 350 seropositive members of the cohort. Each donor provided a peripheral blood sample, and peripheral blood mononuclear cells were used for TCR beta sequencing. The Qiagen DNeasy Blood Extraction Kit was used to extract genomic DNA from the blood cell samples. Here V drops 5 bases and J drops 4 bases, and the junction holds 7 bases not matched to any gene. From its cysteine to its phenylalanine, the CDR3 spans 15 amino acids. The DNA shown is the 45-base CDR3, in frame from base 1. The germline V gene encodes CDR1 SEHNR and CDR2 FQNEAQ (reference sequence). Libraries were prepared through the immunoSEQ multiplex PCR assay. The multiplex PCR relied on a mix of 60 forward primers for TCR Vbeta segments and 13 reverse primers for TCR Jbeta segments. The CDR3 region of rearranged TCR beta genes was amplified from genomic DNA by a multiplex PCR assay. The amplified TCR beta libraries were sequenced on the Illumina HiSeq System as 87-base-pair reads. As for the original processing: Across the 600 to 700 repertoires, a later analysis counted 80 million or so unique TCR beta chains, 9.5 million to 12 million of which were shared by at least two donors. Raw reads were error-corrected and collapsed into unique sequences with a nearest-neighbor algorithm that merged closely related sequences to remove PCR and sequencing errors. Alignment of CDR3 sequences to IMGT reference sequences was used to assign V, D and J gene segments. For a sequence to be retained, a match of at least six nucleotides was required to both a V gene segment and a J gene segment. A rearrangement was called productive if the CDR3 had no stop codons and remained in frame with V and J, and every other rearrangement was called non-productive. Following IMGT convention, CDR3 was defined as the stretch from the second conserved V-encoded cysteine up to the conserved J-encoded phenylalanine. In an earlier analysis of approximately 590 of the donors, sequences lacking an unambiguous match to a single V gene segment were excluded. An earlier analysis of almost 600 of the donors classified V segments as functional when productive rearrangements were above 56.7% and as segregating when the standard deviation between donors was above 5%. To diagnose cytomegalovirus status from the catalog of TCR beta chain sequences, a statistical classification framework was built. V and J gene assignment, in a later analysis, came from comparing TCR nucleotide sequences with IMGT/GENE-DB human TR gene sequences. A later analysis assigned CDR3 sequences and most-parsimonious VDJ recombination scenarios with the TCRdist pipeline. In a later analysis, each TCR beta chain was defined by its CDR3 amino acid sequence together with its V-gene family, and reads without a unique V-gene family were excluded. To address suspected cross-contamination and a sequencing artifact, a later analysis removed approximately 590 highly shared, low-generation-probability nucleotide sequences. A later analysis calculated a clonal expansion index for each public chain from normalized within-repertoire ranks of inferred template counts. Generation probabilities in a later analysis came from a VDJ recombination model fitted to out-of-frame rearrangements, and those results were checked against IGoR. In a later analysis, hypergeometric tests were used to score TCR-TCR, TCR-HLA and TCR-CMV co-occurrence, with a repertoire-size bias correction applied to TCR pairs. In a later analysis, false discovery rates were estimated by permuting HLA or CMV assignments 20 times. In a later analysis, co-occurring TCRs were grouped using DBSCAN, and TCRdist sequence similarity was added for clustering within HLA-allele-positive subsets. Repertoires with fewer than 30,000 or more than 120,000 public chains were left out of co-occurrence clustering, as were five repertoires with anomalous nucleotide sharing. The source is immuneACCESS, and TCRdb retained only in-frame sequences with V and J called. Part of the clones is not carried over; for the studies checked, unresolved V genes explain less than half of this, and the remainder is unexplained. V and J calls and clone size are given by that table; D and trimming were obtained from the DNA. Within this sample are approximately 190,000 clones, with roughly 74% of them counted one time only. Of the sample, 13% to 15% is held by the ten largest clones.

Overall study results and their limits: An association between a missense DCLRE1C variant and V-gene and J-gene trimming of TCR beta chains was found in a later genetic analysis and replicated in an independent cohort. The classifier was reported to diagnose cytomegalovirus status with high specificity and sensitivity in both the original cohort and the validation cohort. The authors suggested that the approach could potentially be extended to other disease states and immunological phenotypes. A later analysis associated 15,000 or so TCR beta sequences with specific HLA alleles at a false discovery rate of 0.05. A cluster of highly shared sequence variants was judged likely to be a technical artifact of the sequencing pipeline. The 87-base-pair reads could not distinguish some IMGT-functional V segments, including TRBV6-2 and TRBV6-3, so those segments were excluded. For the cohort, immune exposure information was limited to CMV serostatus. In a later analysis, HLA-associated TCR beta chains showed more clonal expansion and lower generation probabilities than non-associated chains that were equally common. According to a later analysis, most CMV-associated TCR beta chains appeared to be HLA-restricted, and the HLA associations seemed to be driven largely by CMV exposure. Correlated functional status among segregating V segments might be attributable to linkage disequilibrium, but an unknown experimental factor could not be ruled out. A later analysis found that TCR association rates varied across HLA loci, with DRB1 alleles showing the most associated TCRs and HLA-C alleles the fewest. Strong co-occurrence of HLA alleles, especially DR and DQ, made assigning TCR associations to individual alleles difficult. The presence/absence analyses assumed that sequencing depth was roughly uniform across donors, and that assumption may not be true. A further reported finding was that TCR beta sequences accurately predicted the HLA-A and HLA-B alleles for most subjects in the first cohort. In this cohort, only TCR beta chains were sequenced, and detectable features were limited by the absence of alpha or paired-chain data. Most TCR sequences were observed very rarely across donors, whereas some public TCRs were present in many individuals. In an earlier analysis of around 600 of the donors, most TCR beta V segments were observed in productive rearrangements about 87% or about 30% of the time, broadly matching IMGT annotations. In the study, about 150 TCR beta chains were listed as associated with cytomegalovirus. In vitro tests confirmed that a few of the cytomegalovirus-associated TCR beta chains recognize cytomegalovirus antigens. A later genetic analysis reported fewer N-insertions in productive TCRs among donors in an Asian-associated ancestry cluster than the roughly 700-donor mean. HLA typing was unavailable for some donors at each locus, so association tests used only the typed subset. The earlier analysis of around 600 of the donors excluded about 16 rarely observed V segments, including chromosome 9 orphons, because counts were too low. According to a later analysis, parvovirus B19, influenza, CMV and Epstein-Barr virus appeared linked to several top co-occurrence clusters.

The TCR was taken from a woman in her twenties or thirties in good health and CMV-seropositive. The material sequenced was PBMCs. This chain is built from TRBV7-9 and TRBJ2-1; the central 8 bases match TRBD2. The CDR3 is CASSPAGAKYNEQFF. The nucleotides read TGTGCCAGCAGCCCAGCGGGAGCTAAGTACAATGAGCAGTTCTTC.